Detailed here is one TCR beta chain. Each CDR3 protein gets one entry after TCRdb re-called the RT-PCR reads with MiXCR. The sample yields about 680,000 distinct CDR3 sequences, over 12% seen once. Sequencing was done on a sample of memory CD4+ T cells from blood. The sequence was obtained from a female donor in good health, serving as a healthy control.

DNA for the CDR3: TGTGCCTGGCGGACAGGACCCGGGGAGCTGTTTTTT. It yields the protein CAWRTGPGELFF. The V gene is TRBV30, the J gene TRBJ2-2; TRBD1 matches 7 bases. CDR1 is GTSNPN and CDR2 is SVGIG in the germline V gene (reference sequence). The ends lost 5 bases at V and 6 bases at J; junction bases unmatched: 3. The length of the CDR3 is 12 residues.